This T cell receptor beta chain was captured in a study of vaccination and CD4 T cells after COVID-19. The study sequenced cultured CD4+ T cell DNA using the Oncomine TCR Beta short-read assay. Each CDR3 protein gets one entry after TCRdb re-called the PCR reads with MiXCR. The profile shows several thousand distinct CDR3 sequences, over 20% of them singletons. This sample's treatment: roughly 11-day PBMC culture with coronavirus spike peptide pools or control peptides (ViraFEST assay). CD4+ T cells that came from the unexposed donor were collected before the COVID-19 pandemic (2011-2018). Relative to its sample, this clonotype is medium-sized. Antigen unknown. The CDR3 loop spans 15 amino acids. V lost 6 bases, J lost 0 bases, and 11 bases lay in between. Germline V lookup: CDR1 MNHNS, CDR2 SASEGT.

The sequence was collected from a human donor in good health. The rearrangement joins TRBV6-1 to TRBJ2-2; D gene uncertain. The specimen was CD4+ T cells from blood, cultured in vitro. CDR3 protein: CASSLRTSNTGELFF. For the CDR3, the DNA is TGTGCCAGCAGCCTCCGGACCTCGAACACCGGGGAGCTGTTTTTT.